This TCR beta chain derives from a study of shared clonotypes between healthy human individuals. The table came from immunoSEQ multiplex PCR; TCRdb's copy has only in-frame clones and leaves some out. The sample lists some 1.1 million clones, roughly 77% seen once, with 0.7% to 0.95% in the top ten. V lost 2 bases and J lost 4, with 8 bases in between. The CDR3 runs to 14 residues. The V gene's germline CDR1 is SGHTA and CDR2 FQGNSA. This chain uses TRBV7-2 with TRBJ1-4; D call uncertain. Sequencing was carried out using memory CD4+ T cells from PBMCs. The subset denotes: CD45RA-negative fraction. This TCR was recovered from a young man in good health. Some clones in this sample may be carry-over from other donors' samples. CDR3 coding DNA: TGTGCCAGCAGCTTATGGGGTATTAATGAAAAACTGTTTTTT. Protein sequence: CASSLWGINEKLFF.